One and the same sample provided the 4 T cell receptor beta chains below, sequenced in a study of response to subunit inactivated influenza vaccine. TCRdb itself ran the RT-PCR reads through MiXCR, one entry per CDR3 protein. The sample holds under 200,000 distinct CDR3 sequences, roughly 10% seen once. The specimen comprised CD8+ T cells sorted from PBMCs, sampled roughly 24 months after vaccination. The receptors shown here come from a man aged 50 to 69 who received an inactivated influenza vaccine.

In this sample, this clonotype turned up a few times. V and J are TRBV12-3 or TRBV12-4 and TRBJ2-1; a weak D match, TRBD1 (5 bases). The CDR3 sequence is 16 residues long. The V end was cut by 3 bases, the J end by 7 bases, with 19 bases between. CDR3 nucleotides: TGTGCCAGCAGTTTTGCCATGGCTCCCTCAGGGAATGAGCAGTTCTTC. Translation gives CASSFAMAPSGNEQFF.

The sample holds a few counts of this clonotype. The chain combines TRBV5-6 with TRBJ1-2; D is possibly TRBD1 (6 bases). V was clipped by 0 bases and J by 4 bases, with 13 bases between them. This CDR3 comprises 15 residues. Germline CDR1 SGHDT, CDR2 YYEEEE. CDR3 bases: TGTGCCAGCAGCTTGGGCTCAGGGGTAGTCTATGGCTACACCTTC. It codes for CASSLGSGVVYGYTF.

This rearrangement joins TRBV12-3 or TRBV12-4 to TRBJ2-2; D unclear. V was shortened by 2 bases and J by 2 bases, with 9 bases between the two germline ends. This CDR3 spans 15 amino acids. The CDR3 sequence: CASSLWQRNTGELFF. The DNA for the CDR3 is TGTGCCAGCAGTTTATGGCAGAGAAACACCGGGGAGCTGTTTTTT.

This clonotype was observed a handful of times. CDR3 protein: CASSPQVGGGYEQYF. The CDR3 DNA follows: TGTGCCAGCAGCCCCCAAGTAGGGGGCGGCTACGAGCAGTACTTC. The genes are TRBV4-2 and TRBJ2-7; TRBD1 aligns across 7 bases. The CDR3 is 15 amino acids. V gave up 4 bases and J gave up 3 bases; unmatched junction bases: 9. Germline CDR1 LGHNA, CDR2 YNFKEQ.